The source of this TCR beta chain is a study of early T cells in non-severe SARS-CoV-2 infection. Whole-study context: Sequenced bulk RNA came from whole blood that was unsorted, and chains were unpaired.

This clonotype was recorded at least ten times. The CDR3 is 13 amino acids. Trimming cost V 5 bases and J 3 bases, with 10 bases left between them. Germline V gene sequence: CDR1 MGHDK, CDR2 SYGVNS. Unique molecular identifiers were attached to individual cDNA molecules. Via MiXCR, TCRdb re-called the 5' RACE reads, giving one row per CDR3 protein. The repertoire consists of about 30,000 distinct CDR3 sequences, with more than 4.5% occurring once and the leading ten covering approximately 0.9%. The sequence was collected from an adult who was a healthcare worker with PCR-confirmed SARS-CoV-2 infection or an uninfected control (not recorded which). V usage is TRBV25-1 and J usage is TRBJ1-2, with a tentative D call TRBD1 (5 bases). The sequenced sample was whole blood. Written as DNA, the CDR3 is TGTGCCAGCAGTCGGGGGGTCGACTATGGCTACACCTTC. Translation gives CASSRGVDYGYTF.